These 26 T cell receptor beta chains were all obtained from the same sample, sequenced in a study of blood T cell repertoires in COVID-19. Generated by immunoSEQ multiplex PCR, the TCRdb table keeps only in-frame clones and is missing some. The sample includes approximately 300,000 clones, 85% of them seen just once. What was sequenced was PBMCs or T cells enriched from blood (not recorded which). The receptors were sampled from a woman aged 25 to 45 who had been exposed to COVID-19.

The rearrangement links TRBV5-4 to TRBJ2-5; D possibly corresponds to TRBD2 (6 bases). The V end lost 4 bases, the J end lost 3 bases, and 19 bases lay between the germline ends. This CDR3 is built from 16 residues. The germline V gene encodes CDR1 SGHNT and CDR2 YYREEE (reference sequence). In nucleotides, the CDR3 is TGTGCCAGCAGCCCGAATCTTCCCTCGGGAGAAGAGACCCAGTACTTC. Translated: CASSPNLPSGEETQYF. Supplemented by reference TRBV5-4 and TRBJ2-5, the full variable domain reads ETGVTQSPTHLIKTRGQQVTLRCSSQSGHNTVSWYQQALGQGPQFIFQYYREEENGRGNFPPRFSGLQFPNYSSELNVNALELDDSALYLCASSPNLPSGEETQYFGPGTRLLVL.

J is TRBJ2-3 and V is TRBV5-5; D is uncertain. The CDR3 covers 12 residues. CDR1 is SGHKS, CDR2 YYEKEE, per germline (reference sequence). V was cut by 4 bases and J by 6 bases, with 9 bases left in between. The CDR3 coding sequence is TGTGCCAGCAGCACACCGCAGGATACGCAGTATTTT. Translation: CASSTPQDTQYF.

V usage is TRBV10-3 and J usage is TRBJ2-1, with a possible D match to TRBD2 (5 bases). The CDR3 totals 12 residues. V lost 3 bases and J 6 bases, leaving 6 bases between the germline ends. Germline CDR1 ENHRY, CDR2 SYGVKD. The CDR3 reads CAISEAVNEQFF. The CDR3, as DNA: TGTGCCATCAGTGAAGCGGTCAATGAGCAGTTCTTC.

The chain is built from TRBV7-9 and TRBJ2-7; 9 bases are a match to TRBD2. Germline loops: CDR1 SEHNR, CDR2 FQNEAQ (reference sequence). The CDR3 has 14 amino acids. J was trimmed by 4 bases and V by 6 bases; bases with no gene match: 7. In DNA form, the CDR3 reads TGTGCCAGCAGGGGTAGCGGGAGTAGTTACGAGCAGTACTTC. Protein: CASRGSGSSYEQYF.

V gene TRBV5-5 combines with J gene TRBJ1-6; 8 bases line up with TRBD1. Germline values: CDR1 SGHKS, CDR2 YYEKEE (reference sequence). V lost 6 bases to trimming and J lost 6 bases; unmatched junction nucleotides: 5. The CDR3 extends over 14 amino acids. This CDR3 reads CASTSGGLNSPLHF. As DNA, the CDR3 is TGTGCCAGCACTTCAGGGGGCCTTAATTCACCCCTCCACTTT.

The rearrangement uses TRBV12-3 or TRBV12-4 and TRBJ2-7; D may be TRBD2 (5 bases). The ends were cut back, 7 bases at V and 0 bases at J, with 10 bases in the middle. This CDR3 contains 13 residues. CDR3 amino acids: CASTNGLSYEQYF. CDR3 nucleotides: TGTGCCAGCACCAATGGACTCTCCTACGAGCAGTACTTC.

This clone has only one observation. The rearrangement uses TRBV4-2 and TRBJ2-1, with 10 bases identical to TRBD2. Germline CDR1 LGHNA, CDR2 YNFKEQ. V lost 0 bases, J lost 2 bases, and 4 bases stayed unmatched. This CDR3 spans 17 amino acids. The DNA for the CDR3 is TGTGCCAGCAGCCAAGATCGGCTAGCGGGGGCCTACAATGAGCAGTTCTTC. Translated, it gives CASSQDRLAGAYNEQFF.

The chain links TRBV2 to TRBJ2-7; 11 bases match TRBD1. Germline-derived CDR1 and CDR2 are SNHLY and FYNNEI. After removal of 5 bases from V and 12 bases from J, the junction contained 18 bases not matched to a gene. The CDR3 is made up of 16 amino acids. CDR3 residues: CASSSRAPGTGGGGYF. DNA for the CDR3: TGTGCCAGCAGTAGCCGTGCCCCCGGGACAGGGGGAGGGGGGTACTTC.

The V gene is TRBV27, the J gene TRBJ1-2; TRBD1 matches at 9 bases. Losses at the gene ends were 10 bases for V and 4 bases for J; bases not matched to a gene: 13. The CDR3 consists of 15 residues. In germline, CDR1 is MNHEY, CDR2 SMNVEV (reference sequence). The CDR3 DNA is TGTGCCACCCTTGCCACAGGACAGGGGAGCTATGGCTACACCTTC. Translated: CATLATGQGSYGYTF.

The chain couples TRBV7-9 to TRBJ2-1, with D possibly being TRBD2 (6 bases). The CDR3 spans 14 residues. Per the germline V gene, CDR1 is SEHNR and CDR2 is FQNEAQ (reference sequence). V lost 3 bases and J lost 4, with 10 bases in between. The CDR3 is CASSFGGTYNEQFF. CDR3 nucleotides: TGTGCCAGCAGCTTCGGCGGGACTTACAATGAGCAGTTCTTC.

The rearrangement links TRBV3-1 (or the pseudogene TRBV3-2) to TRBJ2-3; 13 bases are a match to TRBD2. This CDR3 is built from 17 residues. From germline, CDR1 is LGHDT and CDR2 YNNKEL (reference sequence). V gave up 4 bases and J gave up 5 bases; unmatched junction bases: 9. The CDR3 reads CASSPQGLAGLGDTQYF. The CDR3 DNA reads TGTGCCAGCAGCCCACAGGGACTAGCGGGGCTGGGAGATACGCAGTATTTT.

The chain uses TRBV19 and TRBJ1-2; D may be TRBD1 (6 bases). CDR3 length equals 14 residues. V gave up 5 bases and J gave up 2 bases, with 12 bases separating them. Germline lookup yields CDR1 LNHDA and CDR2 SQIVND (reference sequence). This CDR3 is CASSRDTKNYGYTF. The CDR3 nucleotides read TGTGCCAGTAGTCGGGACACAAAAAACTATGGCTACACCTTC.

The rearrangement joins TRBV19 to TRBJ2-5, with 7 bases identical to TRBD1. The CDR3 runs to 14 residues. The V and J ends lost 6 bases and 5 bases, in that order; junction bases with no gene match: 9. Germline V gene data show CDR1 as LNHDA and CDR2 as SQIVND (reference sequence). CDR3 nucleotides: TGTGCCAGTAGCCGGGACAGCCTTGGGGAGACCCAGTACTTC. Translated: CASSRDSLGETQYF. The full variable domain, completed using reference TRBV19 and TRBJ2-5, is DGGITQSPKYLFRKEGQNVTLSCEQNLNHDAMYWYRQDPGQGLRLIYYSQIVNDFQKGDIAEGYSVSREKKESFPLTVTSAQKNPTAFYLCASSRDSLGETQYFGPGTRLLVL.

The chain links TRBV30 to TRBJ2-5; D perhaps matches TRBD2 (7 bases). Trimming left V 3 bases short and J 9 bases short, with 23 bases between. The length of the CDR3 is 15 residues. Germline-derived CDR1 and CDR2 are GTSNPN and SVGIG (reference sequence). This CDR3 reads CAWSVKRGGGAAQYF. The CDR3 DNA reads as TGTGCCTGGAGCGTAAAAAGGGGAGGGGGGGCGGCCCAGTACTTC.

This clone has a handful of counts. The V call is TRBV4-2, the J call TRBJ1-2, with D possibly being TRBD1 (6 bases). The CDR3 covers 15 residues. Germline V lookup: CDR1 LGHNA, CDR2 YNFKEQ. V lost 1 base and J lost 8, with 17 bases in between. The DNA for the CDR3 is TGTGCCAGCAGCCAAGGCCAGGAACAGGGCCACGGCTACACCTTC. As protein: CASSQGQEQGHGYTF.

The V call is TRBV30, the J call TRBJ1-2; D possibly corresponds to TRBD1 (6 bases). The CDR3 extends over 12 amino acids. V lost 8 bases, J lost 4 bases, and 14 bases lay in between. CDR1 and CDR2 from the germline V gene are GTSNPN and SVGIG (reference sequence). This CDR3 reads CAARRGAYGYTF. CDR3 sequence (DNA): TGTGCCGCCCGACGGGGGGCCTATGGCTACACCTTC.

V and J are TRBV6-5 and TRBJ1-3; perhaps TRBD1 as D (6 bases). Trimming stripped 8 bases from V and 1 base from J, with 12 bases between. The CDR3 loop spans 14 amino acids. Germline CDR1 is MNHEY and CDR2 is SVGAGI. In DNA, the CDR3 is TGTGCCAGCCAACAGGGTAATTCTGGAAACACCATATATTTT. This codes for CASQQGNSGNTIYF.

The CDR3 loop reads CASSYQEGSYEQYF. CDR3 DNA sequence: TGTGCCAGCAGTTACCAAGAGGGCTCCTACGAGCAGTACTTC. The chain links TRBV27 to TRBJ2-7; possible D gene TRBD2, 5 bases. The CDR3 has 14 residues. CDR1 and CDR2 (germline): MNHEY, SMNVEV (reference sequence). V shed 4 bases and J shed 0 bases, with 10 bases lying between them.

The chain links TRBV16 to TRBJ1-6, with D possibly TRBD1 on 5 matching bases. Trimming left V 4 bases short and J 9 bases short, with 19 bases between. The CDR3 is 16 amino acids. CDR1 is KGHSY and CDR2 is FQNENV in the germline V gene. The CDR3: CASSPSEGTSGSPLHF. DNA of the CDR3: TGTGCCAGCAGCCCTTCGGAAGGGACTAGTGGTTCACCCCTCCACTTT.

This clone was recorded only once. The genes are TRBV5-1 and TRBJ2-7, with TRBD1 as a possible D gene (5 bases). Germline V gene sequence: CDR1 SGHRS, CDR2 YFSETQ. With 2 bases removed from V and 1 base from J, the gap between germline ends came to 7 bases. The CDR3 consists of 13 residues. The CDR3 loop reads CASSLRQSYEQYF. Written as DNA, the CDR3 is TGCGCCAGCAGCTTAAGACAGTCCTACGAGCAGTACTTC.

This chain connects TRBV7-2 to TRBJ1-6; 8 nucleotides agree with TRBD1. The germline gives CDR1 SGHTA, CDR2 FQGNSA. The junction had 13 bases not matched to a gene; V was cut back by 5 bases and J by 10 bases. CDR3 length: 16 residues. DNA for the CDR3: TGTGCCAGCAGCCCCGCGGTGGACAGGGTTTTCTCACCCCTCCACTTT. Its protein is CASSPAVDRVFSPLHF.

The chain uses TRBV4-2 and TRBJ2-2; TRBD2 might be the D (6 bases). Trimming took 2 bases from V and 2 from J, leaving 12 bases between them. Germline V gene lookup returns CDR1 LGHNA and CDR2 YNFKEQ. The CDR3 consists of 16 residues. The CDR3 bases are TGTGCCAGCAGCCAACCGAATAGCGGAAACACCGGGGAGCTGTTTTTT. Translation gives CASSQPNSGNTGELFF.

This chain connects TRBV5-1 to TRBJ2-5; 10 bases are shared with TRBD2. The CDR3 length is 17 residues. Germline CDR1 reads SGHRS; CDR2 reads YFSETQ. Unmatched junction bases numbered 6, after V lost 0 bases and J lost 1 base. The CDR3 spells CASSLGGAGGLQETQYF. The CDR3 bases are TGCGCCAGCAGCTTGGGAGGAGCGGGAGGGCTCCAAGAGACCCAGTACTTC.

The chain employs TRBV18 and TRBJ2-1; D is undetermined. In germline, CDR1 is KGHSH, CDR2 LQKENI. Trimming stripped 5 bases from V and 0 bases from J, with 8 bases between. This CDR3 is built from 14 residues. CDR3 amino acids: CASSIGSSYNEQFF. CDR3 bases: TGTGCCAGCTCAATTGGCAGCTCCTACAATGAGCAGTTCTTC.

The chain carries TRBV7-2 and TRBJ2-2, with TRBD2 matching 7 bases. There are 15 residues in the CDR3. The V gene's germline CDR1 is SGHTA and CDR2 FQGNSA. V was clipped by 2 bases and J by 2 bases; unmatched bases: 2. The chain's CDR3 is CASSLLAANTGELFF. DNA for the CDR3: TGTGCCAGCAGCTTACTAGCGGCTAACACCGGGGAGCTGTTTTTT.

The J gene is TRBJ1-6, the V gene TRBV9, with D unclear. CDR1 is SGDLS and CDR2 is YYNGEE in the germline V gene. CDR3 length equals 13 residues. V lost 3 bases, J lost 7 bases, and 8 bases lay in between. In nucleotides, the CDR3 is TGTGCCAGCAGCGCCGGGGAGAATTCACCCCTCCACTTT. Translated: CASSAGENSPLHF.